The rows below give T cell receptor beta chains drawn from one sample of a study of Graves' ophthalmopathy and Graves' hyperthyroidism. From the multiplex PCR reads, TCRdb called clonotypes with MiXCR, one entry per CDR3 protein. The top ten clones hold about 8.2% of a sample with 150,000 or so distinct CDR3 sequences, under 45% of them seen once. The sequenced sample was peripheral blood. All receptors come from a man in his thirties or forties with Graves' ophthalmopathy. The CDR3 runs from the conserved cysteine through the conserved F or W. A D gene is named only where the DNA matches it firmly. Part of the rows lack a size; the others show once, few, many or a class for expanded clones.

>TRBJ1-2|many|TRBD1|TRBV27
TGTGCCAGCACAAGGACAGGGTCGATGAATGGCTACACCTTC
CASTRTGSMNGYTF
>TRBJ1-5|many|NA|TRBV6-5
TGTGCCAGCAGTACCGGACAGACCAATCAGCCCCAGCATTTT
CASSTGQTNQPQHF
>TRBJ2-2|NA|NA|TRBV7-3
TGTGCCAGCAGCCCAACTAGCTTTAGCACCGGGGAGCTGTTTTTT
CASSPTSFSTGELFF
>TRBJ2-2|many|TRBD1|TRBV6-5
TGTGCCAGCAGTTACCCGAATCGTCCGGGACAGGGGACCACCCCCACCGGGGAGCTGTTTTTT
CASSYPNRPGQGTTPTGELFF
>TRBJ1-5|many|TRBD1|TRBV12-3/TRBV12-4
TGTGCCAGCAGTACGGACAGGGAAAGCAATCAGCCCCAGCATTTT
CASSTDRESNQPQHF
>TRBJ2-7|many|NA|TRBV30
TGTGCCTGCACCCTCGAGTCCTACGAGCAGTACTTC
CACTLESYEQYF
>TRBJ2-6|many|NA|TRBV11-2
TGTGCCAGCAGCCTACGGGGGAGTGTAGCTGGGGCCAACGTCCTGACTTTC
CASSLRGSVAGANVLTF
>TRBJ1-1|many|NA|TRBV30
TGTGCCTGGAGTCTAGGGTATGGTGAAGCTTTCTTT
CAWSLGYGEAFF
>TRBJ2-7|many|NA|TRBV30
TGTGCCTGGAGTGGACAGAGGGGGTATGACGAGCAGTACTTC
CAWSGQRGYDEQYF
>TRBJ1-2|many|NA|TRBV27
TGTGCCAGCAGCCCCCCCCCGGGGCTTTGGCCCTATGGCTACACCTTC
CASSPPPGLWPYGYTF
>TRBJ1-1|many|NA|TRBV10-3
TGTGCCACCCTGCTGACAGATCAAGACACTGAAGCTTTCTTT
CATLLTDQDTEAFF
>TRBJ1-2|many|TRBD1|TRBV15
TGTGCCACCAGCGGACGGACAGGCTCCATCTATGGCTACACCTTC
CATSGRTGSIYGYTF
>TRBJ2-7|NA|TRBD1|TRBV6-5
TGTGCCAGCAGTTATGCGACGGGACAGGGAGGAGAGCAGTACTTC
CASSYATGQGGEQYF
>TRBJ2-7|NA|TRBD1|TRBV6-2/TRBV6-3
TGTGCCAGCAGTCAGAGGACAGGGTCCTACGAGCAGTACTTC
CASSQRTGSYEQYF
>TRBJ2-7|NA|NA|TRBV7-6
TGTGCCAGCAGCTTAGTCGGGAGTGGTAGCGAGCAGTACTTC
CASSLVGSGSEQYF
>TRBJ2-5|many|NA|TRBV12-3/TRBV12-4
TGTGCCAGCAGTCCTGGGACGCCCTGGCGGTACTTC
CASSPGTPWRYF
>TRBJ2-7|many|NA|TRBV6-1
TGTGCCAGCAGTGCTGAATCCTCTGGGGAGCAGTACTTC
CASSAESSGEQYF
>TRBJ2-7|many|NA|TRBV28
TGTGCCAGCAGTTCCCAGCTCCAATTCTCCTACGAGCAGTACTTC
CASSSQLQFSYEQYF
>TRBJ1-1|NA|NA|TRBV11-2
TGTGCCAGCAGCTTAAGTGTCCCAACCGACATGAACACTGAAGCTTTCTTT
CASSLSVPTDMNTEAFF
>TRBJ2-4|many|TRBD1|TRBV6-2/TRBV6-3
TGTGCCAGCAGCTCCACCCGGGACAGTCACAAAAACATTCAGTACTTC
CASSSTRDSHKNIQYF
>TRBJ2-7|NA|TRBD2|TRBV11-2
TGTGCCAGCAGCCCCCAGTTCGGGGGGGCTACATACGAGCAGTACTTC
CASSPQFGGATYEQYF
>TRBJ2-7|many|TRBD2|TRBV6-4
TGTGCCAGCAGTCCGCGGACTAGCGGGAGATACACCTACGAGCAGTACTTC
CASSPRTSGRYTYEQYF
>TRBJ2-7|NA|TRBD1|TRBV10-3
TGTGCCATCAGTGAGCCCCGAGACAGGGGTGCCAAGCAGTACTTC
CAISEPRDRGAKQYF
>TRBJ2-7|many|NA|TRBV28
TGTGCCAGCAGCCAAAGGGGTTACGAGCAGTACTTC
CASSQRGYEQYF
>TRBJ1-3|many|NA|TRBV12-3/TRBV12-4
TGTGCCAGCAGTTTAGCGCTTCCGACAGGAATGATCTCTGGAAACACCATATATTTT
CASSLALPTGMISGNTIYF
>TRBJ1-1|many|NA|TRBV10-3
TGTGCCATCAGCCAATTTCATCCTGTCTTTAAGAACACTGAAGCTTTCTTT
CAISQFHPVFKNTEAFF
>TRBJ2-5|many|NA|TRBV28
TGTGCCAGCAGTCGGGCTGAGACCCAGTACTTC
CASSRAETQYF
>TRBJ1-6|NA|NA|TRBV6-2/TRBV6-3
TGTGCCAGCAGTAACTGGGAGGTCAGTCAAGCTTCACCCCTCCACTTT
CASSNWEVSQASPLHF
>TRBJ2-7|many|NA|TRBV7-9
TGTGCCAGCAGCACAGGGACAATCTACGAGCAGTACTTC
CASSTGTIYEQYF
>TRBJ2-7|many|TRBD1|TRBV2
TGTGCCAGCAGTGAAAGAAGTATCCTGGACAGGTTCACCTACGAGCAGTACTTC
CASSERSILDRFTYEQYF
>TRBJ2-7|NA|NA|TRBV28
TGTGCCAGCAGTCATTCCAGGGCCCTTTCCTACGAGCAGTACTTC
CASSHSRALSYEQYF
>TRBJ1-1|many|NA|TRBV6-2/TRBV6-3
TGTGCCAGCAGTTACTCGCCAGATAGGAACACTGAAGCTTTCTTT
CASSYSPDRNTEAFF
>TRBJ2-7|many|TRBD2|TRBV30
TGTGCCTGGAGTGCGGGACTAGGTTCCTACGAGCAGTACTTC
CAWSAGLGSYEQYF
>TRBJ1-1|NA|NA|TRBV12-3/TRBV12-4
TGTGCCAGCAGTTCCAGCCGGTCCCCGGGTGGGGCTTTCTTT
CASSSSRSPGGAFF
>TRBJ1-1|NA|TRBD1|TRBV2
TGTGCCAGCAGTCAGGGGGCGCGGAGCACTGAAGCTTTCTTT
CASSQGARSTEAFF
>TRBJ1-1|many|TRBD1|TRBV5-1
TGCGCCAGCAGCTCAGTCCCGGGACAGGGTTGGAACACTGAAGCTTTCTTT
CASSSVPGQGWNTEAFF